The T cell receptor (beta chain) under discussion was sequenced for a study of cytotoxic CD8 clonotypes in ibrutinib-treated CLL. Notes on the study in general: Public clonotypes were seen rarely and were contracted or stable on treatment.

As to this clone: The antigen remains unidentified.

Assay used: immunoSEQ multiplex PCR; TCRdb lists only in-frame clones, some missing. The sample lists some 200,000 clones, around three quarters occurring once. The CDR3 has 16 residues. Germline V lookup: CDR1 MNHEY, CDR2 SMNVEV (reference sequence). Trimming cost V 4 bases and J 6 bases; bases outside gene matches: 7. The origin of this receptor is a human donor with chronic lymphocytic leukemia. The material sequenced was PBMCs, taken after 24 months of ibrutinib treatment. The chain combines TRBV27 with TRBJ2-2, with 11 bases that match TRBD2. CDR3 nucleotide sequence: TGTGCCAGCAGTTACACTAGCGGGAGTTTATCCGGGGAGCTGTTTTTT. Encoded protein: CASSYTSGSLSGELFF.